Presented here are 28 T cell receptor beta chains from one specimen sequenced in a study of beta chain features in type 1 diabetes. Expressed TCRB transcripts were sequenced because the entire RNA isolate underwent reverse transcription. Profiling relied on immunoSEQ multiplex PCR, and the TCRdb table lists in-frame clones only, not all of them. The table has about 130,000 clones, 7% to 10% seen once. The antigens for these receptors are not known. Whole-study findings and limits: Researchers report that Type 1 diabetes patients had moderately but significantly shorter TCRB CDR3s across all four CD4+ subsets.

Sequenced material: central memory CD4+ T cells from blood. These receptors came from a man aged 25 to 40 with type 1 diabetes.

This clone was observed a few times. The gene calls are TRBV28 and TRBJ2-3, with D hard to call. The CDR3 loop spans 14 amino acids. V lost 1 base to trimming and J lost 6 bases, with 11 bases between them. Germline CDR1 MDHEN, CDR2 SYDVKM. CDR3 sequence (DNA): TGTGCCAGCAGTTTATCGGGTACTTTGGATACGCAGTATTTT. Its protein is CASSLSGTLDTQYF.

Comment on this clone: The junction shows a germline mismatch at one end, possibly a read error. The V gene is TRBV7-7, the J gene TRBJ2-7; no firm D call. The V gene's germline CDR1 is SSHAT and CDR2 FNYEAQ (reference sequence). The length of the CDR3 is 13 residues. The CDR3 sequence: CASSLDPEREQYF. The CDR3 nucleotides are TGTGCTAGCAGCTTAGACCCTGAGAGGGAGCAGTACTTC.

The rearrangement joins TRBV28 to TRBJ2-3; 7 positions agree with TRBD2. Germline V gene data show CDR1 as MDHEN and CDR2 as SYDVKM. CDR3 size: 15 residues. The V segment lost 5 bases and the J segment 2 bases; nucleotides outside the gene matches: 7. This CDR3 reads CASSDPGTTTDTQYF. The CDR3, as DNA: TGTGCCAGCAGTGACCCAGGGACTACCACAGATACGCAGTATTTT.

This clone was seen a handful of times. V usage is TRBV10-1 and J usage is TRBJ2-1; the D gene is possibly TRBD2 (6 bases). Germline assignment: CDR1 WNHNN and CDR2 SYGVQD (reference sequence). The CDR3 consists of 15 residues. Trimming removed 2 bases at V and 4 bases at J, with 12 bases between. CDR3 in DNA: TGCGCCAGCAGTGAGGGCCGGGGGTCTTACAATGAGCAGTTCTTC. Amino acid sequence: CASSEGRGSYNEQFF.

The chain has TRBV7-9 and TRBJ2-2; D might be TRBD2 (6 bases). CDR3 length equals 16 residues. CDR1 SEHNR and CDR2 FQNEAQ come from the germline V gene (reference sequence). Deletions cut 5 bases from V and 3 bases from J, with 16 bases between. Here the CDR3 DNA reads TGTGCCAGCAGCCCCCCCTTCAGGGAGGACACCGGGGAGCTGTTTTTT. Encoded protein: CASSPPFREDTGELFF.

The chain employs TRBV7-9 and TRBJ2-1, with 7 bases that match TRBD2. This CDR3 is built from 14 residues. The germline V gene encodes CDR1 SEHNR and CDR2 FQNEAQ (reference sequence). V shed 5 bases, J shed 5 bases, and the junction held 6 bases outside the gene matches. The CDR3 coding sequence is TGTGCCAGCAGCCTGGGGGGGACCGACAATGAGCAGTTCTTC. It codes for CASSLGGTDNEQFF.

This clone was counted a few times. This rearrangement joins TRBV4-3 to TRBJ2-7; D possibly corresponds to TRBD1 (6 bases). This CDR3 region has 15 residues. Germline V gene data show CDR1 as LGHNA and CDR2 as YSLEER. V lost 2 bases and J 5 bases, leaving 16 bases between the germline ends. The CDR3 is CASSQIQGTLHEQYF. The CDR3 coding sequence is TGCGCCAGCAGCCAAATCCAGGGGACCCTCCACGAGCAGTACTTC.

The V call is TRBV28, the J call TRBJ2-2; 12 positions agree with TRBD2. Germline CDR1 is MDHEN and CDR2 is SYDVKM. This CDR3 has 19 residues. Trimming at V came to 3 bases and at J to 2 bases, leaving 10 bases not matched to a gene. The CDR3, as DNA: TGTGCCAGCAGTTTGAGACGGTGGACTAGCGGGGAAAACACCGGGGAGCTGTTTTTT. This translates into CASSLRRWTSGENTGELFF.

The rearrangement joins TRBV27 to TRBJ1-2; D perhaps matches TRBD1 (6 bases). CDR3 size: 13 residues. V gave up 2 bases and J gave up 6 bases, with 10 bases separating them. Germline V gene lookup returns CDR1 MNHEY and CDR2 SMNVEV (reference sequence). CDR3 region: CASSLNQGNGYTF. The CDR3 bases are TGTGCCAGCAGTTTAAATCAGGGGAATGGCTACACCTTC.

The V call is TRBV2, the J call TRBJ2-5, with TRBD2 matching over 12 bases. Germline-derived CDR1 and CDR2 are SNHLY and FYNNEI. The CDR3 loop spans 17 amino acids. Germline trimming cut 5 bases from V and 5 bases from J; bases unmatched to any gene: 12. The CDR3 here is CASSRLSSGGAWETQYF. CDR3 in DNA: TGTGCCAGCAGTCGCCTTTCTAGCGGGGGGGCCTGGGAGACCCAGTACTTC.

This clone was picked up a small number of times. V gene TRBV30 combines with J gene TRBJ2-2, with 9 bases identical to TRBD2. The CDR3 runs to 14 residues. In germline, CDR1 is GTSNPN, CDR2 SVGIG (reference sequence). Trimming cost V 4 bases and J 11 bases; bases outside gene matches: 11. The CDR3 region is CAWKGSGGFGELFF. Written as DNA, the CDR3 is TGTGCCTGGAAAGGGAGCGGGGGGTTCGGCGAGCTGTTTTTT.

This chain connects TRBV29-1 to TRBJ1-6; possible D gene TRBD1, 5 bases. V gave up 6 bases and J gave up 9 bases, with 18 bases separating them. There are 14 residues in the CDR3. Germline CDR1 is SQVTM and CDR2 is ANQGSEA. CDR3 DNA sequence: TGCAGCGTAGGGCGGCCTACGGGGGGTTCACCCCTCCACTTT. It specifies CSVGRPTGGSPLHF.

The chain carries TRBV30 and TRBJ2-7; D may be TRBD2 (6 bases). Between the trimmed V and J ends, which lost 1 base and 7 bases, there was a span of 11 bases. CDR1 is GTSNPN and CDR2 is SVGIG in the germline V gene (reference sequence). The CDR3 is made up of 12 amino acids. This CDR3 reads CAWSGGAREQYF. The CDR3 bases are TGTGCCTGGAGTGGCGGGGCGCGGGAGCAGTACTTC.

J is TRBJ1-1 and V is TRBV9; D possibly corresponds to TRBD1 (5 bases). Germline V gene sequence: CDR1 SGDLS, CDR2 YYNGEE. Trimming stripped 6 bases from V and 1 base from J, with 13 bases between. The CDR3 is 14 amino acids. The CDR3 reads CASTVTGENTEAFF. The CDR3 DNA is TGTGCCAGCACCGTTACAGGCGAGAACACTGAAGCTTTCTTT. The entire variable domain, with the rest obtained from reference TRBV9 and TRBJ1-1, is as follows: DSGVTQTPKHLITATGQRVTLRCSPRSGDLSVYWYQQSLDQGLQFLIQYYNGEERAKGNILERFSAQQFPDLHSELNLSSLELGDSALYFCASTVTGENTEAFFGQGTRLTVV.

The genes are TRBV5-4 and TRBJ2-5, with TRBD1 matching over 8 bases. The CDR3 is 13 amino acids. Per germline, CDR1 SGHNT and CDR2 YYREEE (reference sequence). The trim removed 5 bases at V and 4 bases at J, leaving 4 bases unmatched. CDR3 amino acids: CASRKTGAETQYF. As DNA, the CDR3 is TGTGCCAGCAGGAAGACAGGGGCAGAGACCCAGTACTTC.

The chain links TRBV7-9 to TRBJ2-3; 9 bases fit TRBD2. Losses at the gene ends were 1 base for V and 6 bases for J; bases not matched to a gene: 2. There are 14 residues in the CDR3. Germline lookup yields CDR1 SEHNR and CDR2 FQNEAQ (reference sequence). The CDR3 DNA sequence: TGTGCCAGCAGCTTAGGCGGGGGGGCGGATACGCAGTATTTT. Translated, it gives CASSLGGGADTQYF.

This clone has just a few counts. DNA for the CDR3: TGTGCCATCAGTGGGGGGGACGGAAGATACTACGAGCAGTACTTC. Translation: CAISGGDGRYYEQYF. J is TRBJ2-7 and V is TRBV10-3; TRBD2 is a possible D gene (6 bases). Germline V lookup: CDR1 ENHRY, CDR2 SYGVKD. CDR3 length: 15 residues. Trimming shortened V by 4 bases and J by 3 bases, and 16 bases separated the two germline ends.

This clone was detected ten times or more. The genes are TRBV9 and TRBJ2-1; TRBD2 aligns across 7 bases. In germline, CDR1 is SGDLS, CDR2 YYNGEE. This CDR3 contains 16 residues. V lost 3 bases, J lost 5 bases, and 11 bases stayed unmatched. The CDR3 loop is CASSARASGAHNEQFF. In nucleotides, the CDR3 is TGTGCCAGCAGCGCCCGCGCCAGCGGGGCCCACAATGAGCAGTTCTTC.

This clone was seen ten or more times. The chain recombines TRBV10-3 with TRBJ2-3, with 10 bases identical to TRBD2. In germline, CDR1 is ENHRY, CDR2 SYGVKD. This CDR3 is 15 amino acids long. V was clipped by 4 bases and J by 1 base; unmatched bases: 2. The chain's CDR3 is CAISAGLAGTDTQYF. CDR3 DNA: TGTGCCATCAGTGCAGGACTAGCGGGCACAGATACGCAGTATTTT.

The chain couples TRBV7-2 to TRBJ1-2, with D tentatively TRBD1 (5 bases). Germline lookup yields CDR1 SGHTA and CDR2 FQGNSA. The CDR3 consists of 15 residues. V lost 5 bases to trimming and J lost 4 bases, with 17 bases between them. The CDR3 DNA reads TGTGCCAGCAGCCCAGCCCATGGGGGGATCTATGGCTACACCTTC. Translated, it gives CASSPAHGGIYGYTF.

The chain is built from TRBV7-9 and TRBJ2-5; D is possibly TRBD2 (6 bases). The CDR3 has 16 residues. V dropped 5 bases and J dropped 2 bases, with 18 bases sitting between them. Germline CDR1 and CDR2: SEHNR and FQNEAQ (reference sequence). CDR3 sequence (DNA): TGTGCCAGCAGCCCCCCCGGGGGTATATCACAAGAGACCCAGTACTTC. The encoded protein is CASSPPGGISQETQYF. Based on the CDR3 plus reference TRBV7-9 and TRBJ2-5, the full variable domain is DTGVSQNPRHKITKRGQNVTFRCDPISEHNRLYWYRQTLGQGPEFLTYFQNEAQLEKSRLLSDRFSAERPKGSFSTLEIQRTEQGDSAMYLCASSPPGGISQETQYFGPGTRLLVL.

This clone was found a few times. The chain is built from TRBV6-5 and TRBJ2-6; unclear D gene. CDR1 and CDR2 (germline): MNHEY, SVGAGI. Trimming removed 11 bases from V and 0 bases from J, with 14 bases in between. CDR3 length: 15 residues. The CDR3 nucleotides are TGTGCCTCAGCAGAGGTCCGCTCTGGGGCCAACGTCCTGACTTTC. It yields the protein CASAEVRSGANVLTF.

The chain links TRBV5-6 to TRBJ1-6, with D perhaps matching TRBD1 (5 bases). The CDR3 has 15 amino acids. CDR1 SGHDT and CDR2 YYEEEE come from the germline V gene. The ends were cut back, 0 bases at V and 10 bases at J, with 14 bases in the middle. The CDR3 bases are TGTGCCAGCAGCTTGGTCGGGCAGGGTGAGTCACCCCTCCACTTT. It translates to CASSLVGQGESPLHF. The complete variable domain, with remaining parts taken from reference TRBV5-6 and TRBJ1-6, reads DAGVTQSPTHLIKTRGQQVTLRCSPKSGHDTVSWYQQALGQGPQFIFQYYEEEERQRGNFPDRFSGHQFPNYSSELNVNALLLGDSALYLCASSLVGQGESPLHFGNGTRLTVT.

The V gene is TRBV27, the J gene TRBJ1-2, with D tentatively TRBD1 (5 bases). Per the germline V gene, CDR1 is MNHEY and CDR2 is SMNVEV (reference sequence). The CDR3 covers 15 residues. V was clipped by 9 bases and J by 3 bases, with 20 bases between them. CDR3 amino acids: CASRSPGGGDYGYTF. DNA of the CDR3: TGTGCCAGTAGATCCCCCGGCGGGGGAGACTATGGCTACACCTTC.

CDR3 in amino acids: CASSPPMGRAHTEAFF. For the CDR3, the DNA is TGTGCCAGCAGCCCCCCGATGGGGCGAGCCCACACTGAAGCTTTCTTT. The V call is TRBV7-9, the J call TRBJ1-1; D possibly corresponds to TRBD1 (5 bases). CDR3 size: 16 residues. Germline V gives CDR1 SEHNR, CDR2 FQNEAQ (reference sequence). The germline V and J ends were trimmed by 5 bases and 3 bases, with 19 bases remaining between them.

This clone was found a few times. The rearrangement links TRBV27 to TRBJ2-3; 8 bases agree with TRBD1. Germline CDR1 MNHEY, CDR2 SMNVEV (reference sequence). This CDR3 has 14 residues. V shed 5 bases and J 6 bases; nucleotides not matched to a gene: 7. The CDR3 spells CASSHQGAWDTQYF. CDR3 coding DNA: TGTGCCAGCAGTCACCAGGGGGCCTGGGATACGCAGTATTTT.

This clone was detected a few times. The rearrangement joins TRBV30 to TRBJ2-7; TRBD1 matches 9 bases. The CDR3 spans 16 residues. Trimming removed 2 bases from V and 4 bases from J; junction bases left unmatched: 12. Germline CDR1 GTSNPN, CDR2 SVGIG (reference sequence). The CDR3 DNA is TGTGCCTGGAGTAGGCCACGGGACAGGGTTGGGTACGAGCAGTACTTC. It specifies CAWSRPRDRVGYEQYF. The full variable domain, in which reference TRBV30 and TRBJ2-7 provide the parts outside the CDR3, is SQTIHQWPATLVQPVGSPLSLECTVEGTSNPNLYWYRQAAGRGLQLLFYSVGIGQISSEVPQNLSASRPQDRQFILSSKKLLLSDSGFYLCAWSRPRDRVGYEQYFGPGTRLTVT.

This clone was picked up a small number of times. The genes are TRBV28 and TRBJ1-5, with 10 nucleotides matching TRBD1. The V and J ends lost 6 bases and 2 bases, in that order; junction bases with no gene match: 4. The length of the CDR3 is 15 residues. Germline CDR1 is MDHEN and CDR2 is SYDVKM. The CDR3 loop is CASRGGTGGNQPQHF. The CDR3 nucleotides are TGTGCCAGCAGGGGGGGGACAGGGGGCAATCAGCCCCAGCATTTT. Filled out from reference TRBV28 and TRBJ1-5, the complete variable domain reads DVKVTQSSRYLVKRTGEKVFLECVQDMDHENMFWYRQDPGLGLRLIYFSYDVKMKEKGDIPEGYSVSREKKERFSLILESASTNQTSMYLCASRGGTGGNQPQHFGDGTRLSIL.